This TCR beta chain was profiled in a study of blood T cell repertoires in COVID-19. Study-level background: Spain, Italy and the United States supplied samples that represented acute and convalescent COVID-19. Nucleic acid was either cDNA or gDNA, and it came from T cells, B-cell-depleted T cells, or PBMCs.

This CDR3 has 15 amino acids. The trim removed 6 bases at V and 3 bases at J, leaving 3 bases unmatched. Germline CDR1 reads MNHEY; CDR2 reads SVGAGI. Original analysis: Amplifying reference gene primers gave estimates of nucleated cell counts. The table came from immunoSEQ multiplex PCR; TCRdb's copy has only in-frame clones and leaves some out. V, J and clone size reflect that table, while D and trimming were determined from the DNA. This repertoire shows more than 110,000 clones, less than 80% found once; its top ten account for roughly 3.4%. This chain joins TRBV6-5 and TRBJ2-1, with TRBD2 matching over 12 bases. The sample taken for sequencing was peripheral blood. This TCR was sampled from a man in his 60s with acute or convalescent COVID-19. CDR3 protein: CASREGLAGYNEQFF. For the CDR3, the DNA is TGTGCCAGCAGGGAGGGACTAGCGGGCTACAATGAGCAGTTCTTC.